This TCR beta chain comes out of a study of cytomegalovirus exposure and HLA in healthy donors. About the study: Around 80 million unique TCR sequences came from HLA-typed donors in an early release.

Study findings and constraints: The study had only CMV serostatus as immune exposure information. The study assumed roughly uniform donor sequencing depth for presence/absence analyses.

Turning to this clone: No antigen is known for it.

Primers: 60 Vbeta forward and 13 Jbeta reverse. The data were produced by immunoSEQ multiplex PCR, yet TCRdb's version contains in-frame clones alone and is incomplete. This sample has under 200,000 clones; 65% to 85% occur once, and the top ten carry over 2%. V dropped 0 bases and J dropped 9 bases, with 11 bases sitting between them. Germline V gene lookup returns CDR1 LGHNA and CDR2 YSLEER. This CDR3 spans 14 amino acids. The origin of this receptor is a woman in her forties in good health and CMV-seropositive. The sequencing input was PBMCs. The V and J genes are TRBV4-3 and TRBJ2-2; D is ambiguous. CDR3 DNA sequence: TGCGCCAGCAGCCAAGATCCATCGGTCCGGGAGCTGTTTTTT. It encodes CASSQDPSVRELFF.